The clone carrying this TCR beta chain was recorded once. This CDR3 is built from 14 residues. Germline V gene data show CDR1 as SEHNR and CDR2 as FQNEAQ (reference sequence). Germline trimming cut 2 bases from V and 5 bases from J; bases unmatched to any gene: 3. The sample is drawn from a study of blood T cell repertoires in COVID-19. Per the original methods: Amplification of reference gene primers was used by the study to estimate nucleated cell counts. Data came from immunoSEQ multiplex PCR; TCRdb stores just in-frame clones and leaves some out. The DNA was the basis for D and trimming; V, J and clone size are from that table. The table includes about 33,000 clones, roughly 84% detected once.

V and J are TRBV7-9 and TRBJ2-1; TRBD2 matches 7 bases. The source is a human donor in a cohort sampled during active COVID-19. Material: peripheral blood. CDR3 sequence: CASSLSAGDNEQFF. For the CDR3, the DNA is TGTGCCAGCAGCTTATCGGCGGGGGACAATGAGCAGTTCTTC.